One and the same sample provided the 16 T cell receptor beta chains below, sequenced in a study of blood T cell repertoires in COVID-19. Libraries were prepared by immunoSEQ multiplex PCR; TCRdb keeps only in-frame clonotypes and omits some of them. The sample includes 100,000 to 150,000 clones, 74% of them seen just once. Sequenced sample: peripheral blood. These receptors all stem from an older man with COVID-19, enrolled during active disease.

The V gene is TRBV4-2, the J gene TRBJ2-2; D is possibly TRBD2 (5 bases). Trimming cost V 4 bases and J 3 bases, with 15 bases left between them. Germline CDR1 is LGHNA and CDR2 is YNFKEQ. The CDR3 is 16 amino acids. The CDR3 bases are TGTGCCAGCAGCCCTGAGGGAAGGGTTTACACCGGGGAGCTGTTTTTT. This gives the protein CASSPEGRVYTGELFF.

The genes are TRBV2 and TRBJ2-5; D possibly corresponds to TRBD1 (5 bases). V lost 2 bases and J 1 base, leaving 8 bases between the germline ends. This CDR3 has 14 amino acids. Germline assignment: CDR1 SNHLY and CDR2 FYNNEI. The CDR3, as DNA: TGTGCCAGCAGTGAACTGACAGTCCAAGAGACCCAGTACTTC. Residues: CASSELTVQETQYF.

This sequence joins TRBV7-9 and TRBJ2-2, with D unclear. CDR3 length equals 17 residues. Per the germline V gene, CDR1 is SEHNR and CDR2 is FQNEAQ (reference sequence). V lost 1 base, J lost 0 bases, and 12 bases lay in between. The CDR3 here is CASSLGGSPANTGELFF. The CDR3 DNA reads as TGTGCCAGCAGCTTAGGCGGCAGCCCCGCGAACACCGGGGAGCTGTTTTTT.

This clone was seen only a few times. The genes are TRBV15 and TRBJ1-5; a possible D gene is TRBD1 (5 bases). Germline V CDR1 and CDR2: LNHNV, YYDKDF (reference sequence). With 0 bases removed from V and 4 bases from J, the gap between germline ends came to 7 bases. The CDR3 is 14 amino acids. The CDR3 DNA follows: TGTGCCACCAGCAGAGATGGGGGGAATCAGCCCCAGCATTTT. This translates into CATSRDGGNQPQHF.

This chain joins TRBV5-1 and TRBJ1-5; a possible D gene is TRBD1 (6 bases). V was clipped by 0 bases and J by 2 bases, with 6 bases between them. Germline V gives CDR1 SGHRS, CDR2 YFSETQ. This CDR3 is 14 amino acids long. For the CDR3, the DNA is TGCGCCAGCAGCTTGGGGACAGGCAATCAGCCCCAGCATTTT. Its translation is CASSLGTGNQPQHF.

The chain is built from TRBV28 and TRBJ1-5; perhaps TRBD1 as D (6 bases). The V end was cut by 11 bases, the J end by 7 bases, with 15 bases between. The CDR3 runs to 12 residues. CDR1 is MDHEN, CDR2 SYDVKM, per germline. CDR3 region: CAHRAGGQPQHF. The CDR3 DNA reads TGTGCCCACAGGGCCGGCGGCCAGCCCCAGCATTTT.

The CDR3 is CASSAGGSGNTIYF. The CDR3 DNA reads TGTGCCAGCAGCGCCGGGGGCTCTGGAAACACCATATATTTT. This chain connects TRBV7-9 to TRBJ1-3; tentative D call: TRBD1 (5 bases). The length of the CDR3 is 14 residues. Germline CDR1 reads SEHNR; CDR2 reads FQNEAQ (reference sequence). The V gene lost 5 bases and the J gene lost 0 bases, with 8 bases spanning the gap. Variable domain in full (rest from reference TRBV7-9 and TRBJ1-3): DTGVSQNPRHKITKRGQNVTFRCDPISEHNRLYWYRQTLGQGPEFLTYFQNEAQLEKSRLLSDRFSAERPKGSFSTLEIQRTEQGDSAMYLCASSAGGSGNTIYFGEGSWLTVV.

The V and J genes are TRBV6-1 and TRBJ2-1; 10 bases are a match to TRBD2. The trim removed 2 bases at V and 2 bases at J, leaving 9 bases unmatched. Looked up from germline, CDR1 is MNHNS and CDR2 is SASEGT. The CDR3 has 18 amino acids. The CDR3 DNA reads TGTGCCAGCAGTGAATCTAGCGGGAGACACCGGGCCTACAATGAGCAGTTCTTC. As protein: CASSESSGRHRAYNEQFF.

CDR3 protein: CASSLDLWGRRTDTQYF. The DNA for the CDR3 is TGTGCCAGCAGCTTAGATCTCTGGGGGAGGCGCACAGATACGCAGTATTTT. The chain uses TRBV11-2 and TRBJ2-3; D is perhaps TRBD2 (6 bases). Germline V CDR1 and CDR2: SGHAT, FQNNGV. V gave up 0 bases and J gave up 1 base, with 14 bases separating them. This CDR3 contains 17 residues.

Note on this clone: An end of the junction does not agree with germline; a read error may underlie this. The genes are TRBV7-3 and TRBJ2-2; a weak D match, TRBD2 (5 bases). Germline CDR1 SGHTA, CDR2 FQGTGA. This CDR3 region has 14 residues. The CDR3: CASSAQRNSGELFF. The CDR3 bases are TGTGCCAGCAGCGCCCAGCGGAACTCCGGGGAGCTGTTTTTT.

The chain uses TRBV27 and TRBJ1-5; TRBD1 is a possible D gene (6 bases). CDR1 and CDR2 (germline): MNHEY, SMNVEV (reference sequence). This CDR3 comprises 14 residues. Trimming shortened V by 4 bases and J by 5 bases, and 12 bases separated the two germline ends. The CDR3 reads CASSSQGADQPQHF. CDR3 bases: TGTGCCAGCAGTTCACAGGGCGCAGATCAGCCCCAGCATTTT.

This chain uses TRBV23-1 with TRBJ2-7, with TRBD1 matching over 7 bases. TRBV23-1 counts as an open reading frame of uncertain function. The V gene end was trimmed by 2 bases and the J gene end by 5 bases; junction bases not matched to a gene: 12. This CDR3 region has 16 residues. DNA for the CDR3: TGCGCCAGCAGTCAAGGCCGGTCGCGACAGGGCAACGAGCAGTACTTC. It yields the protein CASSQGRSRQGNEQYF.

The J gene is TRBJ2-5, the V gene TRBV7-2, with 11 nucleotides matching TRBD2. Germline lookup yields CDR1 SGHTA and CDR2 FQGNSA. The CDR3 consists of 16 residues. The V segment lost 5 bases and the J segment 1 base; nucleotides outside the gene matches: 6. CDR3 region: CASSLLGLAGQETQYF. CDR3 sequence (DNA): TGTGCCAGCAGCCTCCTTGGACTAGCGGGCCAAGAGACCCAGTACTTC.

V and J are TRBV5-8 and TRBJ1-2, with a weak D call TRBD1 (6 bases). Between the trimmed V and J ends, which lost 1 base and 6 bases, there was a span of 13 bases. Germline CDR1 reads SGHTS; CDR2 reads YDEGEE. CDR3 size: 14 residues. CDR3 region: CASSLKGQLNGYTF. For the CDR3, the DNA is TGTGCCAGCAGCTTGAAAGGACAGTTAAATGGCTACACCTTC.

The chain recombines TRBV5-1 with TRBJ2-7; no reliable D call. Trimming pared 0 bases from V and 3 bases from J, leaving 16 bases between. The CDR3 is made up of 16 amino acids. Per the germline V gene, CDR1 is SGHRS and CDR2 is YFSETQ. CDR3 sequence: CASSLVALNPDYEQYF. CDR3 bases: TGCGCCAGCAGCTTGGTAGCCCTCAATCCCGACTACGAGCAGTACTTC.

This clone occurred once. The J gene is TRBJ2-5, the V gene TRBV29-1, with 7 bases lining up with TRBD2. The CDR3 totals 17 residues. CDR1 and CDR2 (germline): SQVTM, ANQGSEA. V dropped 1 base and J dropped 0; count of bases not matched to a gene: 11. CDR3 sequence reads: CSVEGGRAGAYQETQYF. The CDR3 DNA sequence: TGCAGCGTTGAAGGTGGGCGGGCGGGAGCCTACCAAGAGACCCAGTACTTC.